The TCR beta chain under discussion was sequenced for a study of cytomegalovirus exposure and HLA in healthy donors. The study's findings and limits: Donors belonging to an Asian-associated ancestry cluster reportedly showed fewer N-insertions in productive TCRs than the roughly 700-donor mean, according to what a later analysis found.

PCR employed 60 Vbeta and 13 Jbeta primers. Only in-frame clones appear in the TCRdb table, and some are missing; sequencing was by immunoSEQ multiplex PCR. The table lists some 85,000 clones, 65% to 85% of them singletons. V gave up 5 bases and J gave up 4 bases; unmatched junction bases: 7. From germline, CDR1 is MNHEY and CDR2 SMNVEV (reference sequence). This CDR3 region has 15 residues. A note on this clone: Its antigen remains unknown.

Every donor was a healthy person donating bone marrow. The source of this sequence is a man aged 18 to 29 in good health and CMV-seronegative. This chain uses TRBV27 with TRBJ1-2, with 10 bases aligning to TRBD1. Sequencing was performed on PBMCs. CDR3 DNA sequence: TGTGCCAGCAGTCGCGGGACAGGGGAGATCTATGGCTACACCTTC. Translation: CASSRGTGEIYGYTF.